In its sample, the clone carrying this T cell receptor beta chain was seen once. V lost 0 bases to trimming and J lost 7 bases; unmatched junction nucleotides: 9. Germline values: CDR1 SGDLS, CDR2 YYNGEE. The CDR3 sequence is 15 residues long. Sequenced by immunoSEQ multiplex PCR; TCRdb stores in-frame clones only, minus some. The sample lists fewer than 90,000 clones, about 96% seen once, with approximately 0.2% in the top ten. This specimen comes from a study of technical replicates of blood from a few donors. The J gene is TRBJ1-2, the V gene TRBV9; TRBD1 matches 7 bases. This sequence originates from a human donor in good health. Sequenced input: T cells isolated from PBMCs. The DNA of the CDR3 is TGTGCCAGCAGCGTAGGTCCGGACAGGAACCTTGGCTACACCTTC. It is translated as CASSVGPDRNLGYTF. Full variable domain (rest looked up from reference TRBV9 and TRBJ1-2): DSGVTQTPKHLITATGQRVTLRCSPRSGDLSVYWYQQSLDQGLQFLIQYYNGEERAKGNILERFSAQQFPDLHSELNLSSLELGDSALYFCASSVGPDRNLGYTFGSGTRLTVV.